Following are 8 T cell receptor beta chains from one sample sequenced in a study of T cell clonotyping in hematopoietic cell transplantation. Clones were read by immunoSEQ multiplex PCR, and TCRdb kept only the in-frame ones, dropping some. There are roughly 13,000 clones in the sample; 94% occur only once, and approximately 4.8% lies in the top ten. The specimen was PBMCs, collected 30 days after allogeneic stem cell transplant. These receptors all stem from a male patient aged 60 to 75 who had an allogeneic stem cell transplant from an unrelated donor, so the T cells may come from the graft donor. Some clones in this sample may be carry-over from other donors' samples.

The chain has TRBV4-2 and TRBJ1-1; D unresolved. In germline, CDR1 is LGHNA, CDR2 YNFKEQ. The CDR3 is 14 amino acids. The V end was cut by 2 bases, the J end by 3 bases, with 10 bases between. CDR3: CASSQSDGYTEAFF. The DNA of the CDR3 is TGTGCCAGCAGCCAATCGGATGGGTACACTGAAGCTTTCTTT.

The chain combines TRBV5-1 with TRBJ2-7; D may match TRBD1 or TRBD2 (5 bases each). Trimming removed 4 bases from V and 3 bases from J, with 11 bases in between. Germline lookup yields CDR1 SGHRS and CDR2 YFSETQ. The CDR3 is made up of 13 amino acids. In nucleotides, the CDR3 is TGCGCCAGCAGCGAGGGACCGGGCTACGAGCAGTACTTC. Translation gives CASSEGPGYEQYF. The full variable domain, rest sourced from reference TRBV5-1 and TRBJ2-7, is KAGVTQTPRYLIKTRGQQVTLSCSPISGHRSVSWYQQTPGQGLQFLFEYFSETQRNKGNFPGRFSGRQFSNSRSEMNVSTLELGDSALYLCASSEGPGYEQYFGPGTRLTVT.

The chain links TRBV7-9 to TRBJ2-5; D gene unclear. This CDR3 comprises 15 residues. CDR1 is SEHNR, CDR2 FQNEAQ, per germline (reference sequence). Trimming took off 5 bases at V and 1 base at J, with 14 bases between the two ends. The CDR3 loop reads CASSHNRISQETQYF. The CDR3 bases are TGTGCCAGCAGCCATAACCGGATTTCCCAAGAGACCCAGTACTTC. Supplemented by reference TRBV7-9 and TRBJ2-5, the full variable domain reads DTGVSQNPRHKITKRGQNVTFRCDPISEHNRLYWYRQTLGQGPEFLTYFQNEAQLEKSRLLSDRFSAERPKGSFSTLEIQRTEQGDSAMYLCASSHNRISQETQYFGPGTRLLVL.

The CDR3 is CASSLDSSTDTQYF. The CDR3 bases are TGTGCCAGCAGCTTAGACAGTTCCACAGATACGCAGTATTTT. The rearrangement links TRBV7-2 to TRBJ2-3; D is unresolved. Trimming removed 1 base from V and 2 bases from J, with 7 bases in between. The CDR3 contains 14 residues. Germline assignment: CDR1 SGHTA and CDR2 FQGNSA.

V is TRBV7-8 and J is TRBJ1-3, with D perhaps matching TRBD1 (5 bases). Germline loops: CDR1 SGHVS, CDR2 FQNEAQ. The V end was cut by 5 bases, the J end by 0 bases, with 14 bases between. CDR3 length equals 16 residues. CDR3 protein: CASSLLQGSSGNTIYF. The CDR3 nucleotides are TGTGCCAGCAGCCTTCTCCAGGGAAGCTCTGGAAACACCATATATTTT.

The CDR3 DNA reads as TGTGCCAGCAGCGACGCCGGGAGGGGAGCCAAAAACATTCAGTACTTC. The encoded protein is CASSDAGRGAKNIQYF. The chain combines TRBV7-8 with TRBJ2-4; 8 nucleotides align to TRBD2. V lost 5 bases and J lost 0; bases outside the gene matches: 6. This CDR3 is 16 amino acids long. The germline V gene has CDR1 SGHVS and CDR2 FQNEAQ.

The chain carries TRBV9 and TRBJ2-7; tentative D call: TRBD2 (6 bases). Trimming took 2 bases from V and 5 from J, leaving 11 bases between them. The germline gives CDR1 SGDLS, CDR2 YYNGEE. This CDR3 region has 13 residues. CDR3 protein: CASSVGGAHEQYF. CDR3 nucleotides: TGTGCCAGCAGCGTCGGAGGGGCTCACGAGCAGTACTTC.

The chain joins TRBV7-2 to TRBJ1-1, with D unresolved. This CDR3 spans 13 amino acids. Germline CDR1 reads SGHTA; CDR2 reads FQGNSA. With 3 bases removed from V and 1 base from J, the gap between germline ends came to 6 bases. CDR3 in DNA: TGTGCCAGCAGCTTTTCTTGGAACACTGAAGCTTTCTTT. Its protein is CASSFSWNTEAFF.